The clone carrying this TCR beta chain is labeled medium-sized (0.01 to 0.1%) based on frequency. The antigen remains unidentified. This sample is drawn from a study of CXCR3-negative and CXCR3-positive naive CD8 T cells. Regarding the study as a whole: Naive cells positive for CXCR3 carried more hydrophobic TRB CDR3s than CXCR3-negative ones. TRB CDR3 properties indicated TCR strength, while surface CD5 was similar across naive subsets.

All CD8+ T cell subsets were sorted in triplicate at 250,000 to 300,000 cells each. Naive CD8+ T cells were CD45RO-CCR7+CD27+CD95-. Libraries of TRB cDNA were made by 5' RACE and carried UMIs. Each CDR3 protein gets one entry in TCRdb, which reprocessed the 5' RACE reads and gives no DNA. The sample data list several thousand distinct CDR3 sequences. This receptor was taken from a human donor in good health. Some clones in this sample may be carry-over from other donors' samples. The specimen was naive CXCR3- CD8+ T cells from blood. The subset is: CD45RO-CCR7+CD27+CD95- naive CD8+ T cells lacking CXCR3 (TNR3-).

CDR3 residues: CSARDSTRTMNTEAFF. The chain has TRBV20-1 and TRBJ1-1. CDR3 size: 16 residues. Germline-derived CDR1 and CDR2 are DFQATT and SNEGSKA (reference sequence).